What follows is one TCR beta chain and its context. What it binds is not known. V gave up 3 bases and J gave up 1 base; unmatched junction bases: 9. Germline assignment: CDR1 DFQATT and CDR2 SNEGSKA (reference sequence). This CDR3 contains 16 residues. The RNA input was about 0.5 to 1 ug, and it was reverse transcribed with random hexamers. Across 54 Vbeta and 13 Jbeta, immunoSEQ multiplex PCR amplified TCR beta CDR3. One entry per CDR3 protein results from TCRdb running MiXCR on the immunoSEQ multiplex PCR reads. Of 170,000 or so distinct CDR3 sequences listed, 95% to 96% were seen once; the top ten hold 0.12%. This record belongs to a study of CD8 T cells in Susac syndrome. Overall study results and limits: Expansion of clones was not seen in the CD4+ T cell repertoires of Susac syndrome.

Each Susac syndrome patient had definite or probable disease by recently defined criteria. TEMRA cells were enriched by FACS, while CD8+ and CD4+ T cells were obtained through a negative isolation that was performed magnetically. What was sequenced was CD4+ T cells from PBMCs. The V gene is TRBV20-1, the J gene TRBJ1-5, with TRBD1 matching 7 bases. The sequence was collected from a human donor with Susac syndrome. The CDR3 loop is CSASLTGPSSNQPQHF. DNA of the CDR3: TGCAGTGCTAGCTTGACAGGGCCTTCGAGCAATCAGCCCCAGCATTTT.